This record covers a single T cell receptor beta chain. Its antigen is undetermined. The study drew donors from healthy Caucasian individuals in Russia aged roughly 6 to 100. The CDR3 spans 15 residues. The germline V gene encodes CDR1 SGDLS and CDR2 YYNGEE. The germline V and J ends were trimmed by 4 bases and 0 bases, with 14 bases remaining between them. The data are from a study of blood T cells in healthy people across ages. A J-beta primer mix and a sample-barcoded 5' primer were used in a second PCR of about 6 to 12 cycles. TCRdb processed the 5' RACE reads anew with MiXCR; each CDR3 protein has one entry. The table has some 560,000 distinct CDR3 sequences, 27% seen once. Points from the study as a whole: Estimates of diversity drawn from one million T cells were considered underestimates. Long-lived donors carried more naive CD4+ cells and greater diversity than aged donors.

These data are also associated with another study on T cells of mothers and their children. As reported in that work: All RNA that had been extracted was used for cDNA synthesis at approximately 1.5 ug per 15 ul.

The source material was blood. V and J are TRBV9 and TRBJ2-7; a weak D match, TRBD2 (5 bases). The TCR comes from a boy between 2 and 10 years old in good health. The CDR3 here is CASSPELADSYEQYF. The CDR3 DNA reads TGTGCCAGCAGCCCGGAGCTAGCTGACTCCTACGAGCAGTACTTC.